A single sample gave rise to the 15 T cell receptor beta chains below, sequenced in a study of spatial heterogeneity in lung cancer. Noted time point: sample taken at primary tumor resection. Without sorting, whole RNA was sequenced from tumor, nontumor lung or frozen PBMC. MiXCR, run by TCRdb on the 5' RACE reads, gives a single entry per CDR3 protein. The sample consists of approximately 40,000 distinct CDR3 sequences, 4% to 6% of them appearing once. This specimen was PBMCs, taken at surgery. The origin of the receptors is a female donor with early-stage non-small cell lung cancer.

This clonotype occurred many times. The gene calls are TRBV9 and TRBJ2-3; 7 nucleotides align to TRBD1. This CDR3 spans 16 amino acids. The V segment lost 4 bases and the J segment 4 bases; nucleotides outside the gene matches: 12. CDR1 and CDR2 from the germline V gene are SGDLS and YYNGEE. DNA for the CDR3: TGTGCCAGCAGCCCCCGACAGGGTGAGGGCGCAGATACGCAGTATTTT. Protein sequence: CASSPRQGEGADTQYF.

This clonotype was detected many times. V is TRBV19 and J is TRBJ1-1, with D unresolved. The CDR3 is 14 amino acids. The germline CDR1 and CDR2 sequences are LNHDA and SQIVND (reference sequence). V lost 2 bases and J lost 0, with 7 bases in between. For the CDR3, the DNA is TGTGCCAGTAGTATACCGACTATGAACACTGAAGCTTTCTTT. This gives the protein CASSIPTMNTEAFF.

This clonotype showed up just a few times. The genes are TRBV9 and TRBJ2-1, with D possibly matching TRBD1 (5 bases). Germline V lookup: CDR1 SGDLS, CDR2 YYNGEE. V lost 3 bases, J lost 7 bases, and 8 bases lay in between. CDR3 size: 12 residues. The CDR3 region has the DNA TGTGCCAGCAGCGCCTCAGGGAATGAGCAGTTCTTC. Encoded protein: CASSASGNEQFF. Filled out from reference TRBV9 and TRBJ2-1, the complete variable domain reads DSGVTQTPKHLITATGQRVTLRCSPRSGDLSVYWYQQSLDQGLQFLIQYYNGEERAKGNILERFSAQQFPDLHSELNLSSLELGDSALYFCASSASGNEQFFGPGTRLTVL.

There are a few counts of this clonotype. J is TRBJ2-7 and V is TRBV4-1, with 8 bases matching TRBD2. CDR1 and CDR2 (germline): MGHRA, YSYEKL. Trimming removed 0 bases from V and 2 bases from J; junction bases left unmatched: 3. This CDR3 spans 15 amino acids. The CDR3 sequence is CASSQDFSGAYEQYF. For the CDR3, the DNA is TGCGCCAGCAGCCAAGACTTTAGCGGGGCCTACGAGCAGTACTTC.

The sample holds a few counts of this clonotype. The chain carries TRBV20-1 and TRBJ1-2; D remains unclear. Germline-derived CDR1 and CDR2 are DFQATT and SNEGSKA (reference sequence). The length of the CDR3 is 12 residues. V gave up 0 bases and J gave up 4 bases, with 6 bases separating them. The CDR3 bases are TGCAGTGCTAGAGATAACTCCTATGGCTACACCTTC. Amino acids: CSARDNSYGYTF.

This clonotype was picked up many times. The gene calls are TRBV6-5 and TRBJ2-7; D is uncertain. Looked up from germline, CDR1 is MNHEY and CDR2 is SVGAGI. CDR3 length: 13 amino acids. Trimming stripped 7 bases from V and 6 bases from J, with 16 bases between. CDR3 protein: CASNRAAGREQYF. In DNA form, the CDR3 reads TGTGCCAGCAATAGGGCCGCCGGGCGCGAGCAGTACTTC.

The chain joins TRBV6-1 to TRBJ2-3, with TRBD1 matching 9 bases. This CDR3 spans 16 amino acids. J gave up 1 base and V 6 bases, and 8 bases lay outside the gene matches. Germline V gene lookup returns CDR1 MNHNS and CDR2 SASEGT. CDR3: CASRLFRTGGTDTQYF. DNA for the CDR3: TGTGCCAGCAGGCTCTTCCGGACAGGGGGCACAGATACGCAGTATTTT.

This clonotype has at least ten counts. V is TRBV28 and J is TRBJ2-7; weak D call: TRBD1 (6 bases). Germline CDR1 is MDHEN and CDR2 is SYDVKM. V lost 5 bases and J lost 2, with 16 bases in between. This CDR3 spans 15 amino acids. CDR3 nucleotides: TGTGCCAGCAGTCAAGAAAAACAGGGTACCTACGAGCAGTACTTC. It is translated as CASSQEKQGTYEQYF.

At least ten counts were recorded for this clonotype. The rearrangement links TRBV12-3 or TRBV12-4 to TRBJ2-2; TRBD2 aligns across 7 bases. CDR3 length: 16 residues. Trimming removed 5 bases from V and 4 bases from J; junction bases left unmatched: 10. The CDR3 sequence is CASSGPGGMPTGELFF. As DNA, the CDR3 is TGTGCCAGCAGTGGGCCGGGGGGAATGCCCACCGGGGAGCTGTTTTTT.

In its sample, this clonotype was seen many times. The chain employs TRBV7-6 and TRBJ2-3; D may be TRBD1 or TRBD2 (6 bases each). The germline V and J ends were trimmed by 1 base and 2 bases, with 10 bases remaining between them. The CDR3 spans 15 residues. Germline values: CDR1 SGHVS, CDR2 FNYEAQ. The CDR3 is CASSLVWGATDTQYF. The CDR3 bases are TGTGCCAGCAGCTTAGTTTGGGGGGCCACAGATACGCAGTATTTT.

This clonotype occurred a few times. The V gene is TRBV9, the J gene TRBJ2-3; 11 bases are a match to TRBD2. The CDR3 consists of 17 residues. Germline V gene sequence: CDR1 SGDLS, CDR2 YYNGEE. The V gene end was trimmed by 3 bases and the J gene end by 2 bases; junction bases not matched to a gene: 8. The CDR3 DNA reads TGTGCCAGCAGCGATCCGGGACTAGCGGATTTCACAGATACGCAGTATTTT. The encoded protein is CASSDPGLADFTDTQYF.

The chain is built from TRBV5-1 and TRBJ1-2; 8 bases are shared with TRBD1. The CDR3 has 14 residues. CDR1 and CDR2 (germline): SGHRS, YFSETQ. V gave up 0 bases and J gave up 2 bases; unmatched junction bases: 0. CDR3 protein: CASSLGQGNYGYTF. The CDR3 DNA reads TGCGCCAGCAGCTTGGGACAGGGGAACTATGGCTACACCTTC.

Many counts were recorded for this clonotype. This chain links TRBV20-1 with TRBJ1-2; 12 nucleotides match TRBD1. Germline V lookup: CDR1 DFQATT, CDR2 SNEGSKA (reference sequence). This CDR3 has 15 residues. The V and J ends lost 6 bases and 8 bases, in that order; junction bases with no gene match: 13. CDR3: CSAVPGQGASWGYTF. CDR3 coding DNA: TGCAGTGCCGTCCCGGGACAGGGGGCGAGCTGGGGCTACACCTTC.

This clonotype was observed at least ten times. V usage is TRBV7-3 and J usage is TRBJ1-4, with TRBD1 matching 9 bases. Germline V CDR1 and CDR2: SGHTA, FQGTGA. After removal of 5 bases from V and 7 bases from J, the junction contained 8 bases not matched to a gene. The CDR3 runs to 15 residues. This CDR3 is CASSATGGIGEKLFF. The CDR3 DNA follows: TGTGCCAGCAGCGCCACAGGGGGCATCGGTGAAAAACTGTTTTTT.

The rearrangement links TRBV7-8 to TRBJ1-5; TRBD1 is a possible D gene (5 bases). Germline V gene data show CDR1 as SGHVS and CDR2 as FQNEAQ. The CDR3 has 17 amino acids. Trimming left V 5 bases short and J 4 bases short, with 21 bases between. CDR3 amino acids: CASSRGSVGGGNQPQHF. The CDR3 coding sequence is TGTGCCAGCAGCAGAGGGAGCGTGGGGGGTGGAAATCAGCCCCAGCATTTT.